The 32 T cell receptor beta chains below come from one sample, sequenced in a study of cytomegalovirus exposure and HLA in healthy donors. PCR involved 60 Vbeta and 13 Jbeta primers. Clones were sequenced by immunoSEQ multiplex PCR, and TCRdb holds only the in-frame ones, with some missing. The table records roughly 250,000 clones, 70% to 90% of them present only once. Source material: PBMCs. These receptors all come from a woman in her thirties or forties in good health and CMV-seropositive.

This clone was seen only a few times. The V call is TRBV7-2, the J call TRBJ2-1, with D uncertain. Germline V gene sequence: CDR1 SGHTA, CDR2 FQGNSA. This CDR3 spans 13 amino acids. The V end lost 4 bases, the J end lost 5 bases, and 9 bases lay between the germline ends. This CDR3 reads CASSSYSNNEQFF. The CDR3 DNA is TGTGCCAGCAGCTCCTATAGTAACAATGAGCAGTTCTTC.

V and J are TRBV4-3 and TRBJ2-1, with 7 bases matching TRBD1. The CDR3 is made up of 15 amino acids. The V gene end was trimmed by 4 bases and the J gene end by 7 bases; junction bases not matched to a gene: 10. The germline gives CDR1 LGHNA, CDR2 YSLEER. In DNA, the CDR3 is TGCGCCAGCAGCCGAGACAGGGTCCTTTTTAATGAGCAGTTCTTC. Its translation is CASSRDRVLFNEQFF.

The rearrangement joins TRBV27 to TRBJ2-7; 8 bases match TRBD1. The germline V gene encodes CDR1 MNHEY and CDR2 SMNVEV (reference sequence). This CDR3 region has 14 residues. V shed 4 bases, J shed 1 base, and the junction held 3 bases outside the gene matches. CDR3 sequence reads: CASSSGDRSYEQYF. The DNA of the CDR3 is TGTGCCAGCAGTTCGGGGGACAGGTCCTACGAGCAGTACTTC.

The J gene is TRBJ2-2, the V gene TRBV6-5; TRBD1 agrees at 9 bases. Germline-derived CDR1 and CDR2 are MNHEY and SVGAGI. This CDR3 comprises 15 residues. The trim removed 6 bases at V and 2 bases at J, leaving 4 bases unmatched. As DNA, the CDR3 is TGTGCCAGCAGCCGGGACAGGGCTAACACCGGGGAGCTGTTTTTT. This translates into CASSRDRANTGELFF.

The chain employs TRBV5-4 and TRBJ1-2; 7 bases fit TRBD1. The CDR3 covers 13 residues. The trim removed 4 bases at V and 6 bases at J, leaving 6 bases unmatched. Germline lookup yields CDR1 SGHNT and CDR2 YYREEE (reference sequence). CDR3 DNA: TGTGCCAGCAGCAGTACAGGGGCCGATGGCTACACCTTC. It is translated as CASSSTGADGYTF.

The chain couples TRBV9 to TRBJ2-3; 9 bases are a match to TRBD2. The CDR3 runs 16 residues. The V gene's germline CDR1 is SGDLS and CDR2 YYNGEE. After removal of 3 bases from V and 8 bases from J, the junction contained 13 bases not matched to a gene. Here the CDR3 reads CASSAPGTSTIATQYF. As DNA, the CDR3 is TGTGCCAGCAGCGCTCCCGGGACTAGCACTATAGCTACGCAGTATTTT.

This sequence joins TRBV2 and TRBJ2-5, with D unresolved. This CDR3 has 14 residues. Trimming took 7 bases from V and 5 from J, leaving 17 bases between them. Germline V CDR1 and CDR2: SNHLY, FYNNEI. The DNA of the CDR3 is TGTGCCAGCATGCCAGCGTTTTTTTCGGAGACCCAGTACTTC. Translated: CASMPAFFSETQYF.

The J gene is TRBJ2-3, the V gene TRBV2; D unresolved. The V and J ends lost 2 bases and 9 bases respectively, with 9 bases between them. Germline lookup yields CDR1 SNHLY and CDR2 FYNNEI. The CDR3 runs to 12 residues. The CDR3 DNA is TGTGCCAGCAGTGAAAGGCTAGAAACGCAGTATTTT. Protein sequence: CASSERLETQYF.

This clone was counted only a few times. Other nucleotide sequences in the sample specify the same CDR3. V gene TRBV19 combines with J gene TRBJ2-2; 7 nucleotides agree with TRBD1. Germline CDR1 LNHDA, CDR2 SQIVND (reference sequence). CDR3 size: 15 residues. Germline trimming cut 4 bases from V and 1 base from J; bases unmatched to any gene: 3. The CDR3 reads CASSKGQQNTGELFF. The CDR3 DNA reads as TGTGCCAGTAGTAAGGGACAGCAGAACACCGGGGAGCTGTTTTTT.

This clone has more than one count but fewer than ten. The rearrangement links TRBV9 to TRBJ2-3; TRBD1 is a possible D gene (5 bases). Germline V CDR1 and CDR2: SGDLS, YYNGEE. V lost 3 bases and J 0 bases, leaving 14 bases between the germline ends. The CDR3 contains 16 residues. CDR3 sequence reads: CASSARQQSSTDTQYF. CDR3 bases: TGTGCCAGCAGCGCGAGACAGCAGTCTAGCACAGATACGCAGTATTTT.

The chain carries TRBV29-1 and TRBJ2-4, with D possibly TRBD1 on 6 matching bases. Trimming pared 4 bases from V and 1 base from J, leaving 14 bases between. The CDR3 runs to 15 residues. Germline V gene sequence: CDR1 SQVTM, CDR2 ANQGSEA. CDR3 nucleotides: TGCAGCGTTGGGGACATGGTGGGGGCCAAAAACATTCAGTACTTC. Translated: CSVGDMVGAKNIQYF.

To note about this clone: Other DNA sequences in the sample encode the same CDR3. J is TRBJ2-1 and V is TRBV4-1; 7 nucleotides agree with TRBD2. The V gene end was trimmed by 3 bases and the J gene end by 2 bases; junction bases not matched to a gene: 10. The germline CDR1 and CDR2 sequences are MGHRA and YSYEKL. The CDR3 is 17 amino acids. CDR3 sequence: CASSQDALANTYNEQFF. The DNA of the CDR3 is TGCGCCAGCAGCCAGGATGCACTAGCGAACACCTACAATGAGCAGTTCTTC.

The V call is TRBV29-1, the J call TRBJ1-1, with 8 positions matching TRBD1. This CDR3 comprises 14 residues. In germline, CDR1 is SQVTM, CDR2 ANQGSEA. V was pared by 7 bases and J by 2 bases, with 9 bases of the junction left unmatched. The CDR3 sequence: CSALRGQGNTEAFF. The CDR3 DNA is TGCAGCGCCCTAAGAGGACAGGGAAACACTGAAGCTTTCTTT.

V is TRBV11-3 and J is TRBJ2-1; 9 positions agree with TRBD2. CDR1 and CDR2 from the germline V gene are SGHNT and YENEEA. V was pared by 2 bases and J by 4 bases, with 3 bases of the junction left unmatched. The CDR3 covers 15 residues. The CDR3, as DNA: TGTGCCAGCAGCTTAACACTAGCGGGTTACAATGAGCAGTTCTTC. Translating gives CASSLTLAGYNEQFF.

This clone was recorded once. The genes are TRBV30 and TRBJ2-3, with 8 bases matching TRBD1. Germline V gene data show CDR1 as GTSNPN and CDR2 as SVGIG (reference sequence). Trimming cost V 5 bases and J 4 bases; bases outside gene matches: 2. The CDR3 totals 12 residues. In nucleotides, the CDR3 is TGTGCCTGGGGACAGGGTGCAGATACGCAGTATTTT. Translating it yields CAWGQGADTQYF. Full variable domain (missing parts from reference TRBV30 and TRBJ2-3): SQTIHQWPATLVQPVGSPLSLECTVEGTSNPNLYWYRQAAGRGLQLLFYSVGIGQISSEVPQNLSASRPQDRQFILSSKKLLLSDSGFYLCAWGQGADTQYFGPGTRLTVL.

The genes are TRBV7-2 and TRBJ1-2, with a weak D call TRBD1 (6 bases). V lost 1 base and J 5 bases, leaving 11 bases between the germline ends. Germline-derived CDR1 and CDR2 are SGHTA and FQGNSA. The CDR3 spans 14 residues. CDR3 sequence reads: CASSLGHRVYGYTF. The CDR3 nucleotides are TGTGCCAGCAGCTTAGGGCACAGGGTGTATGGCTACACCTTC.

The V gene is TRBV27, the J gene TRBJ1-5, with TRBD1 identical over 9 bases. V was pared by 2 bases and J by 4 bases, with 6 bases of the junction left unmatched. The length of the CDR3 is 16 residues. Germline assignment: CDR1 MNHEY and CDR2 SMNVEV (reference sequence). CDR3 DNA: TGTGCCAGCAGTTTAAGGGGGACAGGGACAAATCAGCCCCAGCATTTT. This encodes CASSLRGTGTNQPQHF.

The chain combines TRBV10-3 with TRBJ2-1; 8 nucleotides align to TRBD2. After removal of 7 bases from V and 10 bases from J, the junction contained 12 bases not matched to a gene. Germline assignment: CDR1 ENHRY and CDR2 SYGVKD. The CDR3 is 14 amino acids. The chain's CDR3 is CAITGGLVGHEQFF. The CDR3 region has the DNA TGTGCCATCACTGGGGGACTAGTTGGTCACGAGCAGTTCTTC.

V and J are TRBV27 and TRBJ2-3, with D possibly being TRBD1 (5 bases). Trimming stripped 1 base from V and 0 bases from J, with 14 bases between. The CDR3 length is 17 residues. Germline CDR1 and CDR2: MNHEY and SMNVEV (reference sequence). The CDR3 DNA reads as TGTGCCAGCAGTTTATGGGGCGGAGCTTCTAGCACAGATACGCAGTATTTT. Its translation: CASSLWGGASSTDTQYF.

The chain couples TRBV30 to TRBJ2-7; D possibly corresponds to TRBD2 (6 bases). Trimming stripped 2 bases from V and 5 bases from J, with 16 bases between. This CDR3 comprises 14 residues. Germline V gene data show CDR1 as GTSNPN and CDR2 as SVGIG (reference sequence). Here the CDR3 DNA reads TGTGCCTGGAGTTTAAGCGGGCCGGGAGACGAGCAGTACTTC. Protein product: CAWSLSGPGDEQYF.

The V call is TRBV2, the J call TRBJ2-3; 10 nucleotides line up with TRBD2. Germline CDR1 and CDR2: SNHLY and FYNNEI. V shed 2 bases, J shed 2 bases, and the junction held 7 bases outside the gene matches. The CDR3 consists of 17 residues. The CDR3 DNA is TGTGCCAGCAGTGAACAGCCTAGCGGGAGAATCACAGATACGCAGTATTTT. This sequence encodes CASSEQPSGRITDTQYF.

This clone was seen only a few times. This chain links TRBV5-6 with TRBJ1-5, with 8 bases fitting TRBD1. This CDR3 is built from 15 residues. Germline CDR1 SGHDT, CDR2 YYEEEE. V dropped 1 base and J dropped 6; count of bases not matched to a gene: 6. This chain's CDR3 is CASSLNDRGAQPQHF. In DNA form, the CDR3 reads TGTGCCAGCAGCTTGAACGACAGGGGCGCTCAGCCCCAGCATTTT.

This clone was counted a few times. This chain uses TRBV28 with TRBJ1-2, with a tentative D call TRBD1 (5 bases). Trimming removed 5 bases from V and 5 bases from J, with 15 bases in between. Germline loops: CDR1 MDHEN, CDR2 SYDVKM. The CDR3 has 14 amino acids. For the CDR3, the DNA is TGTGCCAGCAGTCCCGCCGCAGGGCTATATGGCTACACCTTC. Amino acid sequence: CASSPAAGLYGYTF.

This chain links TRBV14 with TRBJ2-1, with unresolved D. This CDR3 spans 12 amino acids. Trimming removed 4 bases from V and 9 bases from J, with 10 bases in between. Per the germline V gene, CDR1 is SGHDN and CDR2 is FVKESK. The CDR3 DNA reads TGTGCCAGCAGCCCGAGGCCTAGTGAGCAGTTCTTC. As protein: CASSPRPSEQFF. Based on the CDR3 plus reference TRBV14 and TRBJ2-1, the full variable domain is EAGVTQFPSHSVIEKGQTVTLRCDPISGHDNLYWYRRVMGKEIKFLLHFVKESKQDESGMPNNRFLAERTGGTYSTLKVQPAELEDSGVYFCASSPRPSEQFFGPGTRLTVL.

The chain employs TRBV7-2 and TRBJ1-5; D is possibly TRBD1 (5 bases). CDR1 SGHTA and CDR2 FQGNSA come from the germline V gene. The CDR3 covers 13 residues. Trimming pared 5 bases from V and 1 base from J, leaving 6 bases between. The CDR3 protein is CASSGQSNQPQHF. CDR3 sequence (DNA): TGTGCCAGCAGCGGACAAAGCAATCAGCCCCAGCATTTT.

J is TRBJ2-5 and V is TRBV5-1; D is perhaps TRBD2 (6 bases). The V gene lost 3 bases and the J gene lost 3 bases, with 15 bases spanning the gap. This CDR3 comprises 15 residues. Germline V gives CDR1 SGHRS, CDR2 YFSETQ. The CDR3 is CASSWGDLLKETQYF. The CDR3 DNA is TGCGCCAGCAGCTGGGGGGACTTACTAAAAGAGACCCAGTACTTC.

In this sample, this clone turned up a few times. The chain recombines TRBV11-2 with TRBJ2-1; TRBD2 agrees at 12 bases. The CDR3 extends over 16 amino acids. With V trimmed by 2 bases and J by 6 bases, 5 bases remained unmatched. Germline loops: CDR1 SGHAT, CDR2 FQNNGV. The CDR3 DNA sequence: TGTGCCAGCAGCTTAACCCGGACTAGCGGGATCAATGAGCAGTTCTTC. This encodes CASSLTRTSGINEQFF.

The rearrangement uses TRBV30 and TRBJ2-7, with 12 bases matching TRBD2. The ends lost 7 bases at V and 3 bases at J; junction bases unmatched: 7. The CDR3 is 14 amino acids. CDR1 and CDR2 (germline): GTSNPN, SVGIG (reference sequence). In DNA form, the CDR3 reads TGTGCCTCGCGGACTAGCGGGATTATCTACGAGCAGTACTTC. As protein: CASRTSGIIYEQYF.

The gene calls are TRBV2 and TRBJ1-2, with TRBD1 matching 10 bases. The length of the CDR3 is 15 residues. Trimming at V came to 6 bases and at J to 3 bases, leaving 7 bases not matched to a gene. The germline V gene encodes CDR1 SNHLY and CDR2 FYNNEI. The CDR3 is CASSRDRGNDYGYTF. The DNA of the CDR3 is TGTGCCAGCAGCCGGGACAGGGGTAACGACTATGGCTACACCTTC.

The chain combines TRBV4-2 with TRBJ1-5; possible D gene TRBD1, 5 bases. This CDR3 has 14 residues. The germline V gene has CDR1 LGHNA and CDR2 YNFKEQ. Trimming cost V 0 bases and J 7 bases, with 10 bases left between them. This CDR3 is CASSQDSGSQPQHF. Written as DNA, the CDR3 is TGTGCCAGCAGCCAAGATTCAGGGTCCCAGCCCCAGCATTTT.

This sequence joins TRBV28 and TRBJ1-4; D not certain. The V end lost 3 bases, the J end lost 7 bases, and 21 bases lay between the germline ends. The CDR3 is 17 amino acids. Germline V gene lookup returns CDR1 MDHEN and CDR2 SYDVKM. CDR3 coding DNA: TGTGCCAGCAGTTTGGGTTCTCGGATGGGAGTTGGTGAAAAACTGTTTTTT. It yields the protein CASSLGSRMGVGEKLFF.

V is TRBV7-8 and J is TRBJ2-7; D not certain. V was cut by 0 bases and J by 3 bases, with 12 bases left in between. This CDR3 has 15 amino acids. Germline V CDR1 and CDR2: SGHVS, FQNEAQ. The CDR3 is CASSLASPGYYEQYF. Here the CDR3 DNA reads TGTGCCAGCAGCTTAGCCAGCCCAGGCTACTACGAGCAGTACTTC. The whole variable domain, remainder taken from reference TRBV7-8 and TRBJ2-7, is GAGVSQSPRYKVAKRGQDVALRCDPISGHVSLFWYQQALGQGPEFLTYFQNEAQLDKSGLPSDRFFAERPEGSVSTLKIQRTQQEDSAVYLCASSLASPGYYEQYFGPGTRLTVT.